This T cell receptor beta chain was profiled in a study of response to subunit inactivated influenza vaccine. Notes on the study in general: Each seasonal influenza vaccination, the authors suggested, recruits few new T cells.

The length of the CDR3 is 16 residues. With V trimmed by 3 bases and J by 3 bases, 7 bases remained unmatched. CDR1 and CDR2 from the germline V gene are KGHDR and SFDVKD. On this clonotype: As yet, its antigen is unknown.

TCRdb called the RT-PCR reads again in MiXCR, with one record for every CDR3 protein. The data show hundreds of thousands of distinct CDR3 sequences, with approximately 17% seen just once and 9.5% to 13% held by the top ten. This receptor was taken from a man aged 45-60 years who received an inactivated influenza vaccine. V gene TRBV24-1 combines with J gene TRBJ1-5; 7 bases are shared with TRBD1. The sequences come from PBMCs from blood, collected more than 4 days after vaccination. DNA for the CDR3: TGTGCCACCAGTGATCAGGGGGGCTCAATCAATCAGCCCCAGCATTTT. Translated, it gives CATSDQGGSINQPQHF.